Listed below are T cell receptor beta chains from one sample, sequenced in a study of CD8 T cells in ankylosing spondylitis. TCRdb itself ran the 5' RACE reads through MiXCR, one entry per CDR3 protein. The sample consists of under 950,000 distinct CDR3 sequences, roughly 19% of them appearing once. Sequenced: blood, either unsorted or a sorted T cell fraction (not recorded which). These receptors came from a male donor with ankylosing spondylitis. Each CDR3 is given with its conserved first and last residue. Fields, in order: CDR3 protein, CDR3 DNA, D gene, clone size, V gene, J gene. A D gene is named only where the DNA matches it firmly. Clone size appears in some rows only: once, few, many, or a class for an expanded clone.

CASSSYAPTIGGQETQYF,TGTGCCAGCAGTTCCTACGCCCCCACTATCGGGGGCCAAGAGACCCAGTACTTC,-,-,TRBV6-5,TRBJ2-5
CASSLLREGGNEQFF,TGCGCCAGCAGCCTCCTGCGGGAGGGGGGCAATGAGCAGTTCTTC,TRBD2,few,TRBV4-3,TRBJ2-1
CASSYVKRLGYQETQYF,TGTGCCAGCAGTTACGTGAAGCGTCTCGGGTACCAAGAGACCCAGTACTTC,-,-,TRBV6-5,TRBJ2-5
CASSTRDDSPLHF,TGTGCCAGCTCAACTCGGGACGATTCACCCCTCCACTTT,-,-,TRBV18,TRBJ1-6
CASSWTGEEVGGDVIYEQYF,TGTGCCAGCAGTTGGACCGGGGAGGAGGTAGGGGGGGACGTTATCTACGAGCAGTACTTC,-,-,TRBV6-2/TRBV6-3,TRBJ2-7
CSALTGHSGNTIYF,TGCAGCGCCTTGACAGGGCACTCTGGAAACACCATATATTTT,TRBD1,-,TRBV29-1,TRBJ1-3
CASSVGVSGTLNYGYTF,TGTGCCAGCAGTGTGGGAGTGTCGGGTACTCTCAACTATGGCTACACCTTC,-,few,TRBV2,TRBJ1-2
CASRLEGGYTF,TGTGCCAGCAGATTAGAGGGTGGCTACACCTTC,-,-,TRBV7-9,TRBJ1-2
CASSQGGFMNTEAFF,TGCGCCAGCAGCCAAGGGGGCTTCATGAACACTGAAGCTTTCTTT,-,-,TRBV4-1,TRBJ1-1
CSVDGQAVTEAFF,TGCAGCGTTGATGGGCAGGCGGTCACTGAAGCTTTCTTT,-,-,TRBV29-1,TRBJ1-1
CASSHRGAREKLFF,TGTGCCAGCAGCCACAGGGGCGCGAGGGAAAAACTGTTTTTT,-,-,TRBV3-1,TRBJ1-4
CASSHIGLADSTDTQYF,TGCGCCAGCAGCCACATCGGGCTAGCGGACAGCACAGATACGCAGTATTTT,TRBD2,few,TRBV4-3,TRBJ2-3
CASSPGIPYEQYF,TGTGCCAGCAGCCCTGGGATCCCTTACGAGCAGTACTTC,-,-,TRBV7-6,TRBJ2-7
CSAKTGRTGGKAFF,TGCAGTGCTAAGACGGGTCGGACAGGGGGCAAAGCTTTCTTT,TRBD1,few,TRBV20-1,TRBJ1-1
CASGHGLNSGELFF,TGTGCCAGCGGCCATGGACTGAACTCCGGGGAGCTGTTTTTT,-,-,TRBV5-5,TRBJ2-2
CASSQGIQGAEAFF,TGTGCCAGCAGCCAAGGGATTCAGGGGGCTGAAGCTTTCTTT,TRBD1,-,TRBV3-1,TRBJ1-1
CSGGPRRIGGQETQYF,TGCAGTGGGGGGCCTAGGCGAATTGGGGGCCAAGAGACCCAGTACTTC,-,-,TRBV20-1,TRBJ2-5
CASSVVDGGRGRNEQFF,TGTGCCAGCAGCGTAGTGGATGGGGGTCGTGGCCGGAATGAGCAGTTCTTC,-,few,TRBV9,TRBJ2-1
CASSFLWSGGNEKLFF,TGTGCCAGCAGTTTTTTGTGGTCGGGTGGTAATGAAAAACTGTTTTTT,-,few,TRBV27,TRBJ1-4
CASSLSPPDEQYF,TGCGCCAGCAGCTTGTCCCCCCCCGACGAGCAGTACTTC,-,-,TRBV5-1,TRBJ2-7
CASSSWFGQGPNQPQHF,TGTGCCAGCAGCTCCTGGTTTGGGCAGGGTCCCAATCAGCCCCAGCATTTT,-,-,TRBV7-9,TRBJ1-5
CASSLDHSPQETQYF,TGTGCTAGCAGCCTAGATCACAGTCCACAAGAGACCCAGTACTTC,-,-,TRBV7-7,TRBJ2-5
CASSQENSVLGGYTF,TGTGCCAGCAGCCAAGAAAACAGCGTTCTAGGTGGCTACACCTTC,-,-,TRBV4-2,TRBJ1-2
CASSARRDPTNEKLFF,TGTGCCAGCAGCGCCCGAAGGGACCCGACTAATGAAAAACTGTTTTTT,-,-,TRBV3-1,TRBJ1-4
CASSLMNRGRNTDTQYF,TGTGCCAGCAGCTTAATGAATAGAGGTCGGAACACAGATACGCAGTATTTT,-,-,TRBV7-3,TRBJ2-3
CASSFGGADEKLFF,TGCGCCAGCAGCTTCGGGGGGGCGGACGAAAAACTGTTTTTT,-,-,TRBV5-1,TRBJ1-4
CASSKNRDKNTEAFF,TGTGCCAGCAGTAAAAACAGGGATAAGAACACTGAAGCTTTCTTT,-,few,TRBV6-1,TRBJ1-1
CSARTGGASNQPQHF,TGCAGTGCTCGCACCGGTGGAGCGAGCAATCAGCCCCAGCATTTT,-,-,TRBV20-1,TRBJ1-5
CASSLAGHYEQYF,TGTGCCAGCAGCTTGGCAGGTCATTACGAGCAGTACTTC,-,few,TRBV5-6,TRBJ2-7
CASSTRFWGPTDTQYF,TGTGCCAGCAGCACTCGATTTTGGGGGCCAACAGATACGCAGTATTTT,-,-,TRBV21-1,TRBJ2-3
CSASRGPGAADTQYF,TGCAGTGCTAGCCGGGGCCCAGGGGCCGCAGATACGCAGTATTTT,-,-,TRBV20-1,TRBJ2-3
CASSLLAGRHEQFF,TGTGCCAGCAGTTTACTAGCGGGGAGGCATGAGCAGTTCTTC,TRBD2,many,TRBV12-3/TRBV12-4,TRBJ2-1
CASSQEARGLYEQYF,TGCGCCAGCAGCCAAGAGGCCAGGGGGCTCTACGAGCAGTACTTC,TRBD1,-,TRBV4-3,TRBJ2-7
CASSSAGWQTKYEQYF,TGTGCCAGCAGCTCCGCGGGTTGGCAGACCAAGTACGAGCAGTACTTC,-,-,TRBV5-6,TRBJ2-7
CASSEKSSGTSDDNEQFF,TGTGCCAGCAGCGAAAAATCCTCCGGGACTAGCGACGACAATGAGCAGTTCTTC,TRBD2,-,TRBV7-8,TRBJ2-1
CSAKGPGQGSSGANVLTF,TGCAGTGCTAAGGGGCCGGGACAGGGAAGCTCTGGGGCCAACGTCCTGACTTTC,TRBD1,-,TRBV20-1,TRBJ2-6
CASSAGTGFF,TGTGCCAGCAGTGCCGGGACGGGGTTTTTT,-,-,TRBV25-1,TRBJ1-4
CASSQEPASGGYNEQFF,TGCGCCAGCAGCCAAGAACCGGCTAGCGGGGGTTACAATGAGCAGTTCTTC,TRBD2,-,TRBV4-1,TRBJ2-1
CASKPSGGGETQYF,TGTGCCAGCAAACCCTCAGGGGGCGGGGAGACCCAGTACTTC,TRBD1,-,TRBV6-1,TRBJ2-5
CATRKGLAVETQYF,TGTGCCACCAGAAAGGGACTAGCGGTAGAGACCCAGTACTTC,TRBD2,-,TRBV15,TRBJ2-5
CASSHLGQSETQYF,TGTGCCAGCAGCCACCTCGGACAGTCGGAGACCCAGTACTTC,-,-,TRBV7-9,TRBJ2-5
CATSGEPTDTQYF,TGTGCCACCTCAGGGGAGCCCACAGATACGCAGTATTTT,-,-,TRBV2,TRBJ2-3
CASSFGTGYQPQHF,TGTGCCAGCAGTTTCGGGACAGGTTATCAGCCCCAGCATTTT,TRBD1,few,TRBV28,TRBJ1-5
CASSQGTSVTYEQYF,TGCGCCAGCAGCCAGGGGACTAGCGTAACCTACGAGCAGTACTTC,TRBD2,-,TRBV4-1,TRBJ2-7
CASSDPTSGRGVYEQYF,TGTGCCAGCAGTGACCCTACTAGCGGGAGGGGTGTATACGAGCAGTACTTC,TRBD2,few,TRBV25-1,TRBJ2-7